Here is one TCR beta chain with its context. Its cognate antigen is unknown. The CDR3 has 13 amino acids. The V end was cut by 4 bases, the J end by 0 bases, with 6 bases between. Germline V gene sequence: CDR1 LGHNA, CDR2 YNFKEQ. This sample stems from a study of long-term antiretroviral therapy in people with HIV. Whole-study results and caveats: Clonotypes expanded prior to ART showed repertoire dominance at all sampled time points. Collection of the blood, which took place between about 2004 and 2018, possibly occurred under older ART regimens. In samples taken after ART, diversity increased but remained below transplant donor control levels.

The immunoSEQ assay was v3.0, run at survey level. Sequencing efforts were directed toward roughly 40,000-50,000 T-cell genomes per sample. Libraries were prepared by immunoSEQ multiplex PCR; TCRdb keeps only in-frame clonotypes and omits some of them. The sample includes fewer than 25,000 clones, 81% of them seen just once. This receptor was obtained from a young woman with HIV. The sequences come from unsorted PBMCs, collected at the start of antiretroviral therapy, before treatment. The chain carries TRBV4-2 and TRBJ1-1; the D is unclear. The CDR3 here is CASSPTLNTEAFF. The CDR3 DNA follows: TGTGCCAGCAGCCCGACACTGAACACTGAAGCTTTCTTT.